This TCR beta chain was observed in a study of metastatic and nonmetastatic thyroid tumors. Study summary: Patients with malignant and benign thyroid disease provided blood and tumor or nodule tissue, whose repertoires were compared. The study's findings and limits: Significantly greater TCR beta diversity was reportedly found in malignant thyroid tumors than in benign nodules (in blood and tumor).

In the original workflow: A papillary thyroid cancer distant-metastasis classifier was built from CDR3 differences across clinicopathological groups. TCRdb reanalyzed the PCR reads via MiXCR. It is TCRdb's table, rather than the study itself, that gives the V and J calls and clone size. The table lists 35,000 to 50,000 clones, roughly 3.2% of them singletons. This clone has ten or more counts. Its target is unknown. One junction end does not reproduce the germline sequence, and a read error may be involved. Patients underwent thyroid surgery, and none had received any treatment before it. Germline CDR1 is SEHNR and CDR2 is FQNEAQ (reference sequence). The CDR3 is 15 amino acids.

Material: blood. This rearrangement joins TRBV7-9 to TRBJ2-1; D is unresolved. The sequence was obtained from a female donor with papillary thyroid cancer or a benign thyroid nodule (not recorded which). Some clones in this sample may be carry-over from other donors' samples. CDR3 protein: CASSRSETTYSEQFF. The CDR3 bases are TGTGCCAGCAGCCGATCAGAAACAACCTACAGTGAGCAGTTCTTC.